This T cell receptor beta chain was observed in a study of blood T cell repertoires in COVID-19. Across the study: COVID-19 samples from acute and convalescent phases originated in the United States, Italy and Spain.

In this sample, this clone turned up once. Using immunoSEQ multiplex PCR, the repertoire was profiled, and TCRdb retains in-frame clones only, with some absent. The sample holds approximately 24,000 clones, roughly 91% seen once. The CDR3 consists of 19 residues. The germline V gene has CDR1 SEHNR and CDR2 FQNEAQ (reference sequence). Trimming removed 6 bases at V and 4 bases at J, with 28 bases between. The Seattle site enrolled patients during active infection and followed them longitudinally. Sequenced material: peripheral blood. This TCR derives from a man aged 70 or older with COVID-19, enrolled during active disease. This chain joins TRBV7-9 and TRBJ2-1; the D gene is possibly TRBD2 (5 bases). This chain's CDR3 is CASRRGDIPGTRIYNEQFF. The CDR3 DNA is TGTGCCAGCAGACGGGGAGACATCCCGGGCACCCGCATTTACAATGAGCAGTTCTTC.